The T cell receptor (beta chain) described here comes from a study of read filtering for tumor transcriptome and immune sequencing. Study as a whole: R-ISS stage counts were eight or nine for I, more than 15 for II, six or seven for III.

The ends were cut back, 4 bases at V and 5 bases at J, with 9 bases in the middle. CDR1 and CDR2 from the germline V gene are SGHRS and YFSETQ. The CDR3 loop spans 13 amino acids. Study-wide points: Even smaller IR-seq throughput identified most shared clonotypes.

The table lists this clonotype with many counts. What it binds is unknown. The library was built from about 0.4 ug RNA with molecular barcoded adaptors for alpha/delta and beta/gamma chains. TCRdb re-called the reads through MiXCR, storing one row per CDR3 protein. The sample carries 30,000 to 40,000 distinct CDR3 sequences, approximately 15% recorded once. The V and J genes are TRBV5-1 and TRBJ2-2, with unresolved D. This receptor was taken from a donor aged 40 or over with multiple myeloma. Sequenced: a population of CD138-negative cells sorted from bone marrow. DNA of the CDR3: TGCGCCAGCAGCGGAAGGGTTACCGGGGAGCTGTTTTTT. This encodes CASSGRVTGELFF.